The clone carrying this TCR beta chain has more than one count but fewer than ten. MiXCR was run by TCRdb on the RT-PCR reads, yielding one entry per CDR3 protein. The sample yields about 680,000 distinct CDR3 sequences, about 14% seen once. CDR1 is SGHNT, CDR2 YENEEA, per germline. This CDR3 spans 16 amino acids. Trimming removed 1 base at V and 6 bases at J, with 16 bases between. Sequenced sample: memory CD4+ T cells from blood. The TCR sequence derives from a female donor in good health, serving as a healthy control. The chain joins TRBV11-3 to TRBJ2-1; a possible D gene is TRBD2 (6 bases). CDR3 region: CASSLAEQAGGNEQFF. CDR3 nucleotides: TGTGCCAGCAGCTTAGCAGAGCAGGCCGGGGGCAATGAGCAGTTCTTC.